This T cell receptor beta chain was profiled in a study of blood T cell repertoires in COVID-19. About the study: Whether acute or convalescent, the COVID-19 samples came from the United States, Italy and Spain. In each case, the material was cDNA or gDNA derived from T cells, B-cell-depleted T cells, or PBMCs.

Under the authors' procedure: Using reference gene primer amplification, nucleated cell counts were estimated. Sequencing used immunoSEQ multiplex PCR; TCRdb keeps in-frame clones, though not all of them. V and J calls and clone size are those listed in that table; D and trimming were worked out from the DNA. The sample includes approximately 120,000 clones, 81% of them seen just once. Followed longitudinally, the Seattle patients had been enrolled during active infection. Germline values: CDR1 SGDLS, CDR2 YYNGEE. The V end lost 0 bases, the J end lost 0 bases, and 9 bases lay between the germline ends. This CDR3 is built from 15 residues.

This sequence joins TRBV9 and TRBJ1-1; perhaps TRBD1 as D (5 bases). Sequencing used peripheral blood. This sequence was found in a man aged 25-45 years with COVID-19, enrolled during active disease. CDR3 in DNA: TGTGCCAGCAGCGTAGTGGACAACCTGAACACTGAAGCTTTCTTT. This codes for CASSVVDNLNTEAFF. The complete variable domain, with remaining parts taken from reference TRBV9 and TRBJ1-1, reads DSGVTQTPKHLITATGQRVTLRCSPRSGDLSVYWYQQSLDQGLQFLIQYYNGEERAKGNILERFSAQQFPDLHSELNLSSLELGDSALYFCASSVVDNLNTEAFFGQGTRLTVV.